Sequencing of this T cell receptor beta chain was carried out in a study of blood T cell repertoires in COVID-19. Study-wide background: There were acute and convalescent COVID-19 samples, and they came from the United States, Italy and Spain. The cDNA or gDNA used as material had been derived from T cells, B-cell-depleted T cells, or PBMCs.

The CDR3 is made up of 15 amino acids. V lost 4 bases to trimming and J lost 1 base, with 13 bases between them. The germline V gene has CDR1 MNHEY and CDR2 SVGEGT. Method: immunoSEQ multiplex PCR; TCRdb's copy keeps in-frame clones and lacks some. This table holds tens of thousands of clones, 72% found once. The material sequenced was peripheral blood. This receptor was identified in a woman between 65 and 79 years old with COVID-19, enrolled during active disease. The gene calls are TRBV6-2 or TRBV6-3 and TRBJ1-1, with D possibly TRBD1 on 6 matching bases. This CDR3 is CASSFTLQGNTEAFF. CDR3 nucleotide sequence: TGTGCCAGCAGTTTTACTCTACAGGGGAACACTGAAGCTTTCTTT.